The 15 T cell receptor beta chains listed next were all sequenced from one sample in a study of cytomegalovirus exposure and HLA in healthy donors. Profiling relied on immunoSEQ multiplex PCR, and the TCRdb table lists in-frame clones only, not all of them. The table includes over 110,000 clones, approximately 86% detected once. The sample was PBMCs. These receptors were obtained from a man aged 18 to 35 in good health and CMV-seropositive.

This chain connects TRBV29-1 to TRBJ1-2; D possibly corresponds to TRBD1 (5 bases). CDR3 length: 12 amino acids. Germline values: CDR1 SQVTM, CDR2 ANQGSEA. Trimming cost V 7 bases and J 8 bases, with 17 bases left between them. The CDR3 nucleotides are TGCAGCGCCAGGTTAGGGGCAGAGGGCTACACCTTC. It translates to CSARLGAEGYTF.

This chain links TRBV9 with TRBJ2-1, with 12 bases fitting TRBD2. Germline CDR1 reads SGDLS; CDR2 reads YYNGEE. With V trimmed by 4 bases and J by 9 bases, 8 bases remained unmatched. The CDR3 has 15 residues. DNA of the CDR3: TGTGCCAGCAGCCAGCTAGCGGGAGGGCCGGGTGAGCAGTTCTTC. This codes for CASSQLAGGPGEQFF.

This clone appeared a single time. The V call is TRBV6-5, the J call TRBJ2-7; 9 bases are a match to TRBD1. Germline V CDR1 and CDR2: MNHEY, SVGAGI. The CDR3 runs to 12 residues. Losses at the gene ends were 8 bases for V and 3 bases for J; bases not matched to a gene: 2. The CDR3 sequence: CASRDRDYEQYF. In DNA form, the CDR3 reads TGTGCCAGCCGGGACAGGGACTACGAGCAGTACTTC.

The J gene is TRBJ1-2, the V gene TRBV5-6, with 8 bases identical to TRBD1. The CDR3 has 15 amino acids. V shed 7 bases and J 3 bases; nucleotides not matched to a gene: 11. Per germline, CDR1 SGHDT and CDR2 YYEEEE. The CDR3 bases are TGTGCCAGCCGTTACCTGGACAGGGCCCACTATGGCTACACCTTC. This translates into CASRYLDRAHYGYTF.

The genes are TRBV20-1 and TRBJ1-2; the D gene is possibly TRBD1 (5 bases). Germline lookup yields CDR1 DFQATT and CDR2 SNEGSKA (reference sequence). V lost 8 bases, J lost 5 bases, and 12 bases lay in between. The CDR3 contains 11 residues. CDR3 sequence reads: CSSTGGYGYTF. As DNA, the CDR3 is TGCAGTTCAACGGGGGGGTATGGCTACACCTTC.

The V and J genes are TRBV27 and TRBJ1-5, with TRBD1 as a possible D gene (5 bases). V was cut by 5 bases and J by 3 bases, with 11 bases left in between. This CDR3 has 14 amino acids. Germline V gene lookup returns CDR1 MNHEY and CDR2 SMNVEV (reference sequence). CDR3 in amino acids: CASSGWGANQPQHF. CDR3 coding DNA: TGTGCCAGCAGTGGGTGGGGCGCCAATCAGCCCCAGCATTTT.

The CDR3 sequence: CASSQAGGATQETQYF. The CDR3, as DNA: TGCGCCAGCAGCCAAGCTGGGGGGGCCACCCAAGAGACCCAGTACTTC. V gene TRBV4-1 combines with J gene TRBJ2-5; a possible D gene is TRBD2 (7 bases). The CDR3 is 16 amino acids. V was cut by 1 base and J by 1 base, with 13 bases left in between. Germline V gene sequence: CDR1 MGHRA, CDR2 YSYEKL.

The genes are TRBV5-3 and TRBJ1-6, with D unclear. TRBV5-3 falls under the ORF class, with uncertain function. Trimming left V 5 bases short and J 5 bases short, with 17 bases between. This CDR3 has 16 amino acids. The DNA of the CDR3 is TGTGCCAGAAGTACCCCCCCAGAGACTCATAATTCACCCCTCCACTTT. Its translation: CARSTPPETHNSPLHF.

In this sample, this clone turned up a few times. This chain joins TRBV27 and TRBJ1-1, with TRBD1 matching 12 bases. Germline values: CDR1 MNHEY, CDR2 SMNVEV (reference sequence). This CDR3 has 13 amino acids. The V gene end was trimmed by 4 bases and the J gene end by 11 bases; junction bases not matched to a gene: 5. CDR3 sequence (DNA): TGTGCCAGCAGTTCCGGGACAGGGGGCTTTGCTTTCTTT. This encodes CASSSGTGGFAFF.

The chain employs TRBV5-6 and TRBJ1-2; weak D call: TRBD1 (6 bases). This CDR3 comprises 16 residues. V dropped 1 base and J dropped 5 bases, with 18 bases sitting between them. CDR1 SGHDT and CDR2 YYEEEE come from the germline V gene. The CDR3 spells CASSLWILGRGYGYTF. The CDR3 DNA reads TGTGCCAGCAGCTTGTGGATACTCGGCAGGGGATATGGCTACACCTTC.

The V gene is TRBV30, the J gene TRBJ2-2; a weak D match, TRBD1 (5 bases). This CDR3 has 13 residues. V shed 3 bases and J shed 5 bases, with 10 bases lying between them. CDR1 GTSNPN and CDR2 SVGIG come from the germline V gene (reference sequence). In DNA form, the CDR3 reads TGTGCCTGGAGCCAGGGTTGGACCGGGGAGCTGTTTTTT. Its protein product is CAWSQGWTGELFF.

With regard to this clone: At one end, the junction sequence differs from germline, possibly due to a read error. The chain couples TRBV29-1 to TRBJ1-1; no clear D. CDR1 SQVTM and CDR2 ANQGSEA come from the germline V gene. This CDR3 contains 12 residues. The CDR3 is CGLGRPDTEAFF. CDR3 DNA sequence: TGTGGGCTTGGCAGGCCCGACACTGAAGCTTTCTTT.

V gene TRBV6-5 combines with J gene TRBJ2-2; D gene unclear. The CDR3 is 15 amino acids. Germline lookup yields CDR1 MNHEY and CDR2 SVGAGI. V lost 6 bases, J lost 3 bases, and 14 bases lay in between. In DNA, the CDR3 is TGTGCCAGCAGCCCAGGTCCTTTCTACACCGGGGAGCTGTTTTTT. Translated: CASSPGPFYTGELFF.

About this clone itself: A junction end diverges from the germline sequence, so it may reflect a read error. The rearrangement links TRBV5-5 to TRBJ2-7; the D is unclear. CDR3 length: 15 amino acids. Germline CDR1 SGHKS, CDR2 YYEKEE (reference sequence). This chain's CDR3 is CASSLAATNNYEQYF. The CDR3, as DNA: TGTGCCAGTAGCTTGGCAGCAACTAACAACTACGAGCAGTACTTC.

DNA for the CDR3: TGTGCCAGCAGTCCCCTGGGACACGTCAATGAGCAGTTCTTC. Encoded protein: CASSPLGHVNEQFF. The chain employs TRBV25-1 and TRBJ2-1; D might be TRBD1 (6 bases). Trimming removed 5 bases from V and 6 bases from J, with 14 bases in between. The CDR3 covers 14 residues. Germline V gene lookup returns CDR1 MGHDK and CDR2 SYGVNS.